A selection of T cell receptor beta chains follows, all from one sample in a study of blood T cell repertoires in COVID-19. The method was immunoSEQ multiplex PCR; TCRdb's version includes in-frame clones alone and lacks a portion of them. Of about 300,000 clones in the sample, about nine tenths were seen once. The sample consisted of peripheral blood. These receptors all come from a woman aged 45 to 65 with COVID-19, enrolled during active disease. Both conserved end residues are part of each CDR3. The D gene is left open where the match is weak. A row's size may be missing; if present it is once, few, many or a size class.

V gene: TRBV24-1; D gene: .; J gene: TRBJ2-2; clone size: .; CDR3 DNA: TGTGCCACCAGTGATTTCCAGGACAGCGTAAGGACCGGGGAGCTGTTTTTT; CDR3 protein: CATSDFQDSVRTGELFF
V gene: TRBV5-1; D gene: TRBD2; J gene: TRBJ2-3; clone size: .; CDR3 DNA: TGCGCCAGCAGCTTACCAGACAGGGAGAACGGCGGGAGGGCTTCAGATACGCAGTATTTT; CDR3 protein: CASSLPDRENGGRASDTQYF
V gene: TRBV5-4; D gene: TRBD1; J gene: TRBJ2-6; clone size: .; CDR3 DNA: TGTGCCAGCAGACCCACAGGGGGCTACGACTCTGGGGCCAACGTCCTGACTTTC; CDR3 protein: CASRPTGGYDSGANVLTF
V gene: TRBV7-8; D gene: .; J gene: TRBJ2-2; clone size: .; CDR3 DNA: TGTGCCAGCAGCTTAACGGGGGCCGGGGAGCTGTTTTTT; CDR3 protein: CASSLTGAGELFF
V gene: TRBV9; D gene: TRBD2; J gene: TRBJ2-7; clone size: .; CDR3 DNA: TGTGCCAGTGGGACTAGCGGAAGTTACGAGCAGTACTTC; CDR3 protein: CASGTSGSYEQYF
V gene: TRBV19; D gene: .; J gene: TRBJ2-3; clone size: .; CDR3 DNA: TGTGCCAGTAGTACACTCAGGACAGACACAGATACGCAGTATTTT; CDR3 protein: CASSTLRTDTDTQYF
V gene: TRBV18; D gene: TRBD2; J gene: TRBJ2-3; clone size: .; CDR3 DNA: TGTGCCAGCTCCTTGAAACCTCATAAGCTAGCGGGCACAGATACGCAGTATTTT; CDR3 protein: CASSLKPHKLAGTDTQYF
V gene: TRBV6-2/TRBV6-3; D gene: TRBD2; J gene: TRBJ2-7; clone size: .; CDR3 DNA: TGTGCCAGCAGTTACGTCGCGGGAGGCCTAGGGGAGCAGTACTTC; CDR3 protein: CASSYVAGGLGEQYF
V gene: TRBV28; D gene: .; J gene: TRBJ1-5; clone size: .; CDR3 DNA: TGTGCCAGCAGTTTACGTGGGGGAGGGAACAATCAGCCCCAGCATTTT; CDR3 protein: CASSLRGGGNNQPQHF
V gene: TRBV24-1; D gene: TRBD2; J gene: TRBJ2-1; clone size: .; CDR3 DNA: TGTGCCACCAGTGATCCGGCTAGCGGGAGGGACTACAATGAGCAGTTCTTC; CDR3 protein: CATSDPASGRDYNEQFF
V gene: TRBV3-1/TRBV3-2; D gene: TRBD2; J gene: TRBJ2-2; clone size: once; CDR3 DNA: TGTGCCAGCAGCCAAGAACGAGGACTAGCGGGCTCCACGAACACCGGGGAGCTGTTTTTT; CDR3 protein: CASSQERGLAGSTNTGELFF
V gene: TRBV6-2/TRBV6-3; D gene: .; J gene: TRBJ1-3; clone size: .; CDR3 DNA: TGTGCCAGCAGTTACGGCGGGTCAGGTGGAAACACCATATATTTT; CDR3 protein: CASSYGGSGGNTIYF
V gene: TRBV6-5; D gene: TRBD1; J gene: TRBJ1-1; clone size: .; CDR3 DNA: TGTGCCAGCACCATGGCAGGGGGCTCTGGTGAAGCTTTCTTT; CDR3 protein: CASTMAGGSGEAFF
V gene: TRBV6-5; D gene: TRBD1; J gene: TRBJ1-1; clone size: .; CDR3 DNA: TGTGCCAGCAGTCCCTTGACAGGGCCTGAAGCTTTCTTT; CDR3 protein: CASSPLTGPEAFF
V gene: TRBV5-6; D gene: TRBD1; J gene: TRBJ1-6; clone size: .; CDR3 DNA: TGTGCCAGCAGCTTAGGGACAGGGGTTTCACCCCTCCACTTT; CDR3 protein: CASSLGTGVSPLHF
V gene: TRBV11-2; D gene: TRBD1; J gene: TRBJ2-7; clone size: .; CDR3 DNA: TGTGCCAGCAGCTTAGTGGGACAGCTATACGAGCAGTACTTC; CDR3 protein: CASSLVGQLYEQYF
V gene: TRBV27; D gene: TRBD2; J gene: TRBJ2-1; clone size: once; CDR3 DNA: TGTGCCAGCAGGGACCCATTTGGGGGAGGGAGGAATGAGCAGTTCTTC; CDR3 protein: CASRDPFGGGRNEQFF
V gene: TRBV5-1; D gene: TRBD1; J gene: TRBJ2-2; clone size: .; CDR3 DNA: TGCGCCAGCAAAAGGGACAGTACCACCGGGGAGCTGTTTTTT; CDR3 protein: CASKRDSTTGELFF
V gene: TRBV5-1; D gene: TRBD1; J gene: TRBJ2-1; clone size: .; CDR3 DNA: TGCGCCAGCAGCTTCTGGACAGGGTCAAATGAGCAGTTCTTC; CDR3 protein: CASSFWTGSNEQFF
V gene: TRBV6-1; D gene: .; J gene: TRBJ1-1; clone size: .; CDR3 DNA: TGTGCCAGCAGTGAAGCAGGGGGCACTGAAGCTTTCTTT; CDR3 protein: CASSEAGGTEAFF
V gene: TRBV4-2; D gene: TRBD2; J gene: TRBJ2-1; clone size: .; CDR3 DNA: TGTGCCAGCAGCCAAAGGGGGCTAGCGGGAGAGGGTAATGAGCAGTTCTTC; CDR3 protein: CASSQRGLAGEGNEQFF
V gene: TRBV24-1; D gene: TRBD2; J gene: TRBJ2-7; clone size: .; CDR3 DNA: TGTGCCACCAGTGACGCCGGGACTAGCCCCTACGAGCAGTACTTC; CDR3 protein: CATSDAGTSPYEQYF
V gene: TRBV18; D gene: TRBD1; J gene: TRBJ1-1; clone size: .; CDR3 DNA: TGTGCCAGCTCACTAACGGCAGGGGGAAACATGAACACTGAAGCTTTCTTT; CDR3 protein: CASSLTAGGNMNTEAFF
V gene: TRBV9; D gene: TRBD2; J gene: TRBJ2-7; clone size: .; CDR3 DNA: TGTGCCAGCAGAGGACTAGCGAGTTGTTACGAGCAGTACTTC; CDR3 protein: CASRGLASCYEQYF
V gene: TRBV7-2; D gene: .; J gene: TRBJ2-7; clone size: .; CDR3 DNA: TGTGCCAGCAGCTTAACTTTGACACTTTACGAGCAGTACTTC; CDR3 protein: CASSLTLTLYEQYF